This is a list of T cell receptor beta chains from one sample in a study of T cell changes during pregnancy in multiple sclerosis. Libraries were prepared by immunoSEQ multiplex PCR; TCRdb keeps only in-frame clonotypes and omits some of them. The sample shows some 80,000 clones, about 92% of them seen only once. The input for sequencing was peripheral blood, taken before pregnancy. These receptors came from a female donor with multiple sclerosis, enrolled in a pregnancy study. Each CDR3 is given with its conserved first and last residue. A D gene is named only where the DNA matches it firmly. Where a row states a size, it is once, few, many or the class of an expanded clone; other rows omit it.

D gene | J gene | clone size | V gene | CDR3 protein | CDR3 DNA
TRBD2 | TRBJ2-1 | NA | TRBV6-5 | CASSYRAGGREQFF | TGTGCCAGCAGTTATAGGGCGGGAGGTCGTGAGCAGTTCTTC
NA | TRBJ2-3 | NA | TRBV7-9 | CASSSTLTDTQYF | TGTGCCAGCAGCTCAACTTTGACAGATACGCAGTATTTT
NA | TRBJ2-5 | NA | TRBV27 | CASSLTPVETQYF | TGTGCCAGCAGTTTAACCCCGGTGGAGACCCAGTACTTC
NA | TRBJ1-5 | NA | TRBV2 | CASSEYAGGGGGPQHF | TGTGCCAGCAGTGAATACGCGGGCGGAGGGGGGGGGCCCCAGCATTTT
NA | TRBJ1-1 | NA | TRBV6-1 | CASSERGFMNTEAFF | TGTGCCAGCAGTGAACGGGGTTTTATGAACACTGAAGCTTTCTTT
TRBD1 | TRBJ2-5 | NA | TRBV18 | CASSPVGGKETQYF | TGTGCCAGCTCACCTGTAGGGGGCAAAGAGACCCAGTACTTC
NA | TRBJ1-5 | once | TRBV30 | CAWSGQSRQPQHF | TGTGCCTGGAGTGGACAGAGCCGGCAGCCCCAGCATTTT
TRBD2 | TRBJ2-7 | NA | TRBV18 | CASSPRGISGDEQYF | TGTGCCAGCTCACCACGAGGAATTAGCGGGGACGAGCAGTACTTC
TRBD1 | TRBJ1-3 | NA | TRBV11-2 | CASSRQGAYGNTIYF | TGTGCCAGCAGCCGACAGGGTGCTTACGGAAACACCATATATTTT
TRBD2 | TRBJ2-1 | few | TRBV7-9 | CASEARRETYNEQFF | TGTGCCAGCGAAGCGAGGCGGGAGACTTACAATGAGCAGTTCTTC
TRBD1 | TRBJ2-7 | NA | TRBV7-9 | CASSIRDSPRSSYEQYF | TGTGCCAGCAGCATCCGGGACAGCCCCCGGAGCTCCTACGAGCAGTACTTC
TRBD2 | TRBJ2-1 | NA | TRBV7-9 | CASSSQGGSGRAGFEQFF | TGTGCCAGCAGTTCCCAGGGGGGTAGCGGGAGGGCCGGTTTTGAGCAGTTCTTC
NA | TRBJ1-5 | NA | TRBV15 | CATSSSLSQPQHF | TGTGCCACCAGCAGTTCCTTGTCTCAGCCCCAGCATTTT
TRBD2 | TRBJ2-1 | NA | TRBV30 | CALTGTSGSLLRNEQFF | TGTGCCTTGACCGGGACTAGCGGGAGTTTGTTAAGGAATGAGCAGTTCTTC